This T cell receptor (beta chain) was captured by sequencing in a study of blood T cell repertoires in COVID-19. Study overall: Sites across the United States, Italy and Spain contributed samples from acute and convalescent COVID-19. From T cells, B-cell-depleted T cells, or PBMCs came the material, which was cDNA or gDNA.

Per the study methods: For nucleated cells, counts were estimated from reference gene primer amplification. The data were produced by immunoSEQ multiplex PCR, yet TCRdb's version contains in-frame clones alone and is incomplete. That table furnishes V, J and clone size, whereas the DNA furnished D and trimming. The sample includes 180,000 or so clones, around 90% of them seen just once. Per the germline V gene, CDR1 is LGHDT and CDR2 is YNNKEL (reference sequence). This CDR3 is 12 amino acids long. Trimming stripped 4 bases from V and 3 bases from J, with 6 bases between. This TCR was sampled from a woman between 50 and 59 years old with acute or convalescent COVID-19. The chain uses TRBV3-1 (or the pseudogene TRBV3-2) and TRBJ2-5; the D is unclear. Sequenced material: peripheral blood. CDR3 residues: CASSPEEETQYF. DNA for the CDR3: TGTGCCAGCAGCCCCGAGGAAGAGACCCAGTACTTC.